This is a list of T cell receptor beta chains from one sample in a study of blood T cell repertoires in COVID-19. Produced via immunoSEQ multiplex PCR; TCRdb's table is partial and in-frame only. The table lists approximately 230,000 clones, nearly 90% of them singletons. Sequencing was carried out using peripheral blood. The source is a young man with active or convalescent COVID-19. The CDR3 runs from the conserved cysteine through the conserved F or W. Each record gives: J gene, clone size, D gene, V gene, CDR3 length, CDR3 DNA, CDR3 protein. D genes are given only for firm matches. Some rows mark clone size as missing; the rest say once, few, many or name a class of expanded clone.

j_call: TRBJ1-5
clone_size: .
d_call: .
v_call: TRBV28
cdr3_length: 14
cdr3_nt: TGTGCCAGCAGTTTAGGGTCAGGGGTAGAGCCCCAGCATTTT
cdr3_aa: CASSLGSGVEPQHF

j_call: TRBJ1-1
clone_size: once
d_call: TRBD1
v_call: TRBV2
cdr3_length: 15
cdr3_nt: TGTGCCAGCGGGGACAGGGGGCCCTTTTACACTGAAGCTTTCTTT
cdr3_aa: CASGDRGPFYTEAFF

j_call: TRBJ2-2
clone_size: .
d_call: .
v_call: TRBV7-2
cdr3_length: 17
cdr3_nt: TGTGCCAGCAGCTTAACGGGCGGGGGCCTGAACACCGGGGAGCTGTTTTTT
cdr3_aa: CASSLTGGGLNTGELFF

j_call: TRBJ1-2
clone_size: .
d_call: TRBD1
v_call: TRBV10-1
cdr3_length: 12
cdr3_nt: TGCGCCAGCAGTGAGGGGACAGGAAGGTACACCTTC
cdr3_aa: CASSEGTGRYTF

j_call: TRBJ2-1
clone_size: .
d_call: TRBD2
v_call: TRBV19
cdr3_length: 14
cdr3_nt: TGTGCCAGTAGTATAGTGCTAGCGGAGGGTGAGCAGTTCTTC
cdr3_aa: CASSIVLAEGEQFF

j_call: TRBJ2-3
clone_size: .
d_call: TRBD2
v_call: TRBV10-1
cdr3_length: 16
cdr3_nt: TGCGCCAGCAGTGATGGCGGGGGGGCCTCATTGGATACGCAGTATTTT
cdr3_aa: CASSDGGGASLDTQYF

j_call: TRBJ1-5
clone_size: .
d_call: .
v_call: TRBV19
cdr3_length: 16
cdr3_nt: TGTGCCAGTAGTATTTTCTCCGGGACACAAGATCAGCCCCAGCATTTT
cdr3_aa: CASSIFSGTQDQPQHF

j_call: TRBJ2-2
clone_size: .
d_call: TRBD2
v_call: TRBV11-3
cdr3_length: 18
cdr3_nt: TGTGCCAGCAGCTCCTCTTCCGTGGCGGGGGGGAACACCGGGGAGCTGTTTTTT
cdr3_aa: CASSSSSVAGGNTGELFF

j_call: TRBJ1-4
clone_size: .
d_call: TRBD1
v_call: TRBV29-1
cdr3_length: 12
cdr3_nt: TGCAGCGCCGGACAGGTTAATGAAAAACTGTTTTTT
cdr3_aa: CSAGQVNEKLFF

j_call: TRBJ1-3
clone_size: .
d_call: TRBD1
v_call: TRBV25-1
cdr3_length: 14
cdr3_nt: TGTGCCAGCAGCCTTACAGGGGTTGGAAACACCATATATTTT
cdr3_aa: CASSLTGVGNTIYF

j_call: TRBJ1-1
clone_size: .
d_call: .
v_call: TRBV19
cdr3_length: 13
cdr3_nt: TGTGCCAGCAATAGACAGTCTGACACTGAAGCTTTCTTT
cdr3_aa: CASNRQSDTEAFF

j_call: TRBJ1-3
clone_size: few
d_call: .
v_call: TRBV9
cdr3_length: 14
cdr3_nt: TGTGCCAGCAGCGTAGGGGACAACACGGCCACCATATATTTT
cdr3_aa: CASSVGDNTATIYF

j_call: TRBJ2-7
clone_size: .
d_call: .
v_call: TRBV28
cdr3_length: 13
cdr3_nt: TGTGCCAGCAGTAGACAGCACTCCTACGAGCAGTACTTC
cdr3_aa: CASSRQHSYEQYF

j_call: TRBJ2-1
clone_size: .
d_call: TRBD2
v_call: TRBV5-1
cdr3_length: 16
cdr3_nt: TGCGCCAGCAGCTCCCGTGATAGCGGGGGGGCCAATGAGCAGTTCTTC
cdr3_aa: CASSSRDSGGANEQFF

j_call: TRBJ1-2
clone_size: .
d_call: .
v_call: TRBV6-5
cdr3_length: 13
cdr3_nt: TGTGCCAGCAGTTCACAGGGTATTTCGGGCTACACCTTC
cdr3_aa: CASSSQGISGYTF

j_call: TRBJ2-3
clone_size: .
d_call: .
v_call: TRBV5-1
cdr3_length: 14
cdr3_nt: TGCGCCAGCAGCTTGGACGGGGGTGGCGATACGCAGTATTTT
cdr3_aa: CASSLDGGGDTQYF

j_call: TRBJ2-6
clone_size: .
d_call: .
v_call: TRBV6-5
cdr3_length: 15
cdr3_nt: TGTGCCAGCAGTCGTCTGGGCACTGGGGCCAACGTCCTGACTTTC
cdr3_aa: CASSRLGTGANVLTF